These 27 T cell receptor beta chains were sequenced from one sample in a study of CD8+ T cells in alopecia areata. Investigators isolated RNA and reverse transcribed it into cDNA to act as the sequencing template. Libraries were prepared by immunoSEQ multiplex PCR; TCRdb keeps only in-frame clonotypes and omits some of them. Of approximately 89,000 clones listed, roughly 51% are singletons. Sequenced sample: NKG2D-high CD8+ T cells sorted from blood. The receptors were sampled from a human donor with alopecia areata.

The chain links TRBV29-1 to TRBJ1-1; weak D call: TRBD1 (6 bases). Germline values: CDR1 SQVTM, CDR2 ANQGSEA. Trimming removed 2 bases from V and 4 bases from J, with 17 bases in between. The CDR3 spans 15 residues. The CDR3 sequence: CSVEFAGAWVTEAFF. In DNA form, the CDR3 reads TGCAGCGTTGAATTTGCAGGGGCATGGGTCACTGAAGCTTTCTTT.

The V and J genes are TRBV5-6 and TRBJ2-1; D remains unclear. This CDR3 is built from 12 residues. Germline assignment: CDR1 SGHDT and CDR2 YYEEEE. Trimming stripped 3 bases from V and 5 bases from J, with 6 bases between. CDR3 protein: CASSSYHNEQFF. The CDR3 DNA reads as TGTGCCAGCAGCTCCTACCACAATGAGCAGTTCTTC.

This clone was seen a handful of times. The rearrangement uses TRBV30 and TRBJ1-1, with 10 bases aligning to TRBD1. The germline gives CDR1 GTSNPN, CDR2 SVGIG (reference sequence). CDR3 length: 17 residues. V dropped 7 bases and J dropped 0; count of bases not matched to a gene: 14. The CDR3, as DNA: TGTGCCTCATTCTCGGGGACAGGGGCGATCTTGAACACTGAAGCTTTCTTT. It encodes CASFSGTGAILNTEAFF.

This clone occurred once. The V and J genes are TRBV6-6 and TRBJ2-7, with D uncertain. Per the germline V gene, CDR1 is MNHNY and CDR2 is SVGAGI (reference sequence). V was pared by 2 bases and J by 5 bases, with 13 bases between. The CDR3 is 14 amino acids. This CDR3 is CASSYVVAWDEQYF. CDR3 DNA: TGTGCCAGCAGTTACGTGGTCGCCTGGGACGAGCAGTACTTC.

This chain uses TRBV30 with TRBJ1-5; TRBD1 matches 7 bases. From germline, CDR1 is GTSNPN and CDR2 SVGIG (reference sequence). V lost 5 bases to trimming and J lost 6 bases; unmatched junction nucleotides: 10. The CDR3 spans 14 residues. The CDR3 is CAWGQAAERQPQHF. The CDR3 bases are TGTGCCTGGGGACAGGCCGCGGAACGTCAGCCCCAGCATTTT.

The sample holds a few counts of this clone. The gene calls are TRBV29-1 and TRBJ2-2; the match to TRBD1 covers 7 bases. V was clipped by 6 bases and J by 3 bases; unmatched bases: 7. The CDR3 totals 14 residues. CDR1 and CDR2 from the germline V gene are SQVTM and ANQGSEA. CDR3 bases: TGCAGCGTCCAACAGGGGTCCTACACCGGGGAGCTGTTTTTT. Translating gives CSVQQGSYTGELFF.

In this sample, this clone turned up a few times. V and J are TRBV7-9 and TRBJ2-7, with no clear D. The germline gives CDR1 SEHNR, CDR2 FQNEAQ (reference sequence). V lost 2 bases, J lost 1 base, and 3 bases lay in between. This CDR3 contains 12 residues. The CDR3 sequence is CASSLSSYEQYF. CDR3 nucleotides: TGTGCCAGCAGCTTATCATCCTACGAGCAGTACTTC.

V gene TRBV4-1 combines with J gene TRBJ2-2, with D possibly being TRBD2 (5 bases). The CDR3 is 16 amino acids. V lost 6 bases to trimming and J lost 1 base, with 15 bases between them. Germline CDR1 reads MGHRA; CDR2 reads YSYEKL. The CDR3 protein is CASSNPTRGNTGELFF. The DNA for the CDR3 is TGCGCCAGCAGTAACCCCACCCGGGGGAACACCGGGGAGCTGTTTTTT.

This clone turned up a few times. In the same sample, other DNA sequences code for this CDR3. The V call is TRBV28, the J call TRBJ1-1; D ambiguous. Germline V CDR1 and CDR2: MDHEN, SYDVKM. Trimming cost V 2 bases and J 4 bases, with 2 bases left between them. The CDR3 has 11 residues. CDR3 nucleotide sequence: TGTGCCAGCAGTTTAGGCACTGAAGCTTTCTTT. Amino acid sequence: CASSLGTEAFF.

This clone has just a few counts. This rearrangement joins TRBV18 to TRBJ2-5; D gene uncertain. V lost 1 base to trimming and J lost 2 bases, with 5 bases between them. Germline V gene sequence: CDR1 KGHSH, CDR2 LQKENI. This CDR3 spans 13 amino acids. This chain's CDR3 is CASSPQGQETQYF. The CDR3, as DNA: TGTGCCAGCTCACCACAGGGTCAAGAGACCCAGTACTTC.

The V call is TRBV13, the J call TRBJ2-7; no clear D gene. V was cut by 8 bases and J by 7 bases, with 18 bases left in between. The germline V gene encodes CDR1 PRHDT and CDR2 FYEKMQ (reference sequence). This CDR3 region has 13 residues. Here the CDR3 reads CASGSDLTSEQYF. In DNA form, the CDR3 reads TGTGCCAGCGGATCAGACCTGACGAGTGAGCAGTACTTC.

The CDR3 region has the DNA TGTGCCAGCAGCCAAGGTAATGAGCAGTTCTTC. This encodes CASSQGNEQFF. This sequence joins TRBV14 and TRBJ2-1, with unresolved D. Trimming left V 1 base short and J 7 bases short, with 2 bases between. The CDR3 is made up of 11 amino acids. The germline V gene encodes CDR1 SGHDN and CDR2 FVKESK.

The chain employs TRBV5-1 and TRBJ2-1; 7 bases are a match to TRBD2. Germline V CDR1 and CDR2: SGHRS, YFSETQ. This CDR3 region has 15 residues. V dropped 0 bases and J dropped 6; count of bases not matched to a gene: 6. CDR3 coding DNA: TGCGCCAGCAGCTTGGAAAGCGGGATTCTCAATGAGCAGTTCTTC. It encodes CASSLESGILNEQFF.

The CDR3 region has the DNA TGTGCCAGCAGTCCCGCCGGCGGGTACGAGCAGTACTTC. Protein sequence: CASSPAGGYEQYF. The chain combines TRBV28 with TRBJ2-7, with D possibly TRBD2 on 5 matching bases. V dropped 5 bases and J dropped 4 bases, with 12 bases sitting between them. Germline V CDR1 and CDR2: MDHEN, SYDVKM. CDR3 length equals 13 residues.

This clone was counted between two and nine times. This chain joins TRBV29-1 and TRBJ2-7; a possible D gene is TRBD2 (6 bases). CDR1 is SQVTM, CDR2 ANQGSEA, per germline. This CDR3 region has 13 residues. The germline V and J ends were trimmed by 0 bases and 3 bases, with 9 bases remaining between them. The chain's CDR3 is CSVEDMGGYEQYF. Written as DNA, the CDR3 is TGCAGCGTTGAAGATATGGGGGGCTACGAGCAGTACTTC.

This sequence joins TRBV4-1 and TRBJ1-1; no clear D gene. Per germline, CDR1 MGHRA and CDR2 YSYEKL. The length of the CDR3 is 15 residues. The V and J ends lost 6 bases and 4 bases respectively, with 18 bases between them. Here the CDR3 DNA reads TGCGCCAGCAGTAAAAATTACGGGGTTGCCACTGAAGCTTTCTTT. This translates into CASSKNYGVATEAFF.

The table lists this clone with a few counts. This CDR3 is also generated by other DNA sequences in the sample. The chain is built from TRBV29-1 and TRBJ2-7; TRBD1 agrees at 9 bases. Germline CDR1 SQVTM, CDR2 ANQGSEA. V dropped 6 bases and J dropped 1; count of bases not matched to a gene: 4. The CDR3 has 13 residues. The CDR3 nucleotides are TGCAGCGTCCTGACAGGGGGGTCCTACGAGCAGTACTTC. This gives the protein CSVLTGGSYEQYF.

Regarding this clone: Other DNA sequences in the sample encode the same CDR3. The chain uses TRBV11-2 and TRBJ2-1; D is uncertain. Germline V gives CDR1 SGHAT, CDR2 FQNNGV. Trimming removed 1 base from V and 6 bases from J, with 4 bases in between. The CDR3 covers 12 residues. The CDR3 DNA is TGTGCCAGCAGCTTAGTTGGCAATGAGCAGTTCTTC. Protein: CASSLVGNEQFF.

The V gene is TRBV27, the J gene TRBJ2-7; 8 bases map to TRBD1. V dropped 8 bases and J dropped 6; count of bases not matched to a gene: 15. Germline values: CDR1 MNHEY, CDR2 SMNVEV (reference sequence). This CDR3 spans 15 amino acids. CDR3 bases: TGTGCCAGCGAACTGTCCGGGACAGGTAGGTCCGAGCAGTACTTC. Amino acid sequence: CASELSGTGRSEQYF.

This CDR3 reads CASSDGYQAFF. As DNA, the CDR3 is TGTGCCAGCAGTGACGGGTACCAAGCTTTCTTT. The genes are TRBV28 and TRBJ1-1, with D hard to call. Trimming took off 5 bases at V and 9 bases at J, with 10 bases between the two ends. The CDR3 runs 11 residues. In germline, CDR1 is MDHEN, CDR2 SYDVKM.

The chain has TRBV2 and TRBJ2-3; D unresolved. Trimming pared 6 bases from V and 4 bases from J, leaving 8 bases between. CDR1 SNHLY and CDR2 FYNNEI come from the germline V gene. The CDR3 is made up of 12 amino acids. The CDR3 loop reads CASRLVADTQYF. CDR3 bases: TGTGCCAGCAGGCTGGTCGCAGATACGCAGTATTTT.

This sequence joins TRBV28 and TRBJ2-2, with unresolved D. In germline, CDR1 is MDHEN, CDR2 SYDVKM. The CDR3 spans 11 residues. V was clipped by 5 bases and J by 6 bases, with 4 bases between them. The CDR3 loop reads CASSGSGELFF. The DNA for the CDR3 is TGTGCCAGCAGTGGGTCCGGGGAGCTGTTTTTT.

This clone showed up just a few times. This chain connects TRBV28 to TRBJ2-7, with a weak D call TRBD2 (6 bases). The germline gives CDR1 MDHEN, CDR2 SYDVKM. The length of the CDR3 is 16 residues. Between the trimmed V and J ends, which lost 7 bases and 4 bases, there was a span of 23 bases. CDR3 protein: CASNPSGGGDSYEQYF. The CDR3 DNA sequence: TGTGCCAGCAACCCTTCCGGCGGAGGGGACTCTTACGAGCAGTACTTC.

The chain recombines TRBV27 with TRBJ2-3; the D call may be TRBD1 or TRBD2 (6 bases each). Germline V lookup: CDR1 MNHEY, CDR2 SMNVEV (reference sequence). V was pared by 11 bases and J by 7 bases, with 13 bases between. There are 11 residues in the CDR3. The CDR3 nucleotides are TGTGCCGCAAGGGGGGCACATACGCAGTATTTT. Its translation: CAARGAHTQYF.

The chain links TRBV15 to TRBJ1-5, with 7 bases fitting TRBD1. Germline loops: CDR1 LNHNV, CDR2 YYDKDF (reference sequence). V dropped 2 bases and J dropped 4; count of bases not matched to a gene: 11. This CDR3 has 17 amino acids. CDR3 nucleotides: TGTGCCACCAGCAGACCGCTTAGGGGGCAAAAGAATCAGCCCCAGCATTTT. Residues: CATSRPLRGQKNQPQHF. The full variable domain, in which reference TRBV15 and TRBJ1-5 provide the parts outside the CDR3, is DAMVIQNPRYQVTQFGKPVTLSCSQTLNHNVMYWYQQKSSQAPKLLFHYYDKDFNNEADTPDNFQSRRPNTSFCFLDIRSPGLGDTAMYLCATSRPLRGQKNQPQHFGDGTRLSIL.

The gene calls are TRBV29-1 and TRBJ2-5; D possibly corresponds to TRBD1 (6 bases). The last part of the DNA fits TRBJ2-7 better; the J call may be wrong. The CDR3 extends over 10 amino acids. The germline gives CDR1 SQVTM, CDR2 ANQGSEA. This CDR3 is CSAEGDEQYF. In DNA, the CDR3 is TGCAGCGCCGAGGGGGACGAGCAGTACTTC.

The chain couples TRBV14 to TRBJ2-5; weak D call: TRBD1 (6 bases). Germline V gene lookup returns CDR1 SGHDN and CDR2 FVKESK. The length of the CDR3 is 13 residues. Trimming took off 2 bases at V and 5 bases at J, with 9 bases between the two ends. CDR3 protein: CASSQWGLETQYF. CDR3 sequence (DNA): TGTGCCAGCAGCCAATGGGGGCTCGAGACCCAGTACTTC. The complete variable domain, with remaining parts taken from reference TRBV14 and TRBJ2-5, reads EAGVTQFPSHSVIEKGQTVTLRCDPISGHDNLYWYRRVMGKEIKFLLHFVKESKQDESGMPNNRFLAERTGGTYSTLKVQPAELEDSGVYFCASSQWGLETQYFGPGTRLLVL.